These T cell receptor beta chains were read from a single sample in a study of Ad26.COV2.S vaccination and SARS-CoV-2 variants. Libraries were prepared by immunoSEQ multiplex PCR; TCRdb keeps only in-frame clonotypes and omits some of them. The sample holds roughly 350,000 clones, roughly nine tenths seen once. The sample in question was peripheral blood, obtained in a trial of Ad26.COV2.S vaccine versus placebo. The origin of the receptors is a person aged 18 to 65 who received the Ad26.COV2.S COVID-19 vaccine or a placebo. The CDR3 runs from the conserved cysteine through the conserved F or W. A D gene is named only where the DNA matches it firmly. Clone size is shown for a subset of rows, as once, few, many or a class of expanded clone.

v_call: TRBV4-3; j_call: TRBJ1-1; clone_size: once; d_call: .; cdr3_aa: CASSQAPNRGTEAFF; cdr3_nt: TGCGCCAGCAGCCAAGCCCCAAATCGGGGGACTGAAGCTTTCTTT
v_call: TRBV28; j_call: TRBJ1-6; clone_size: .; d_call: .; cdr3_aa: CASSFLRGGARRGSPLHF; cdr3_nt: TGTGCCAGCAGTTTTCTTAGAGGCGGGGCCCGTAGAGGTTCACCCCTCCACTTT
v_call: TRBV2; j_call: TRBJ1-5; clone_size: .; d_call: .; cdr3_aa: CASTSGVLYQPQHF; cdr3_nt: TGTGCCAGCACTTCAGGGGTCCTATATCAGCCCCAGCATTTT
v_call: TRBV7-2; j_call: TRBJ1-5; clone_size: once; d_call: .; cdr3_aa: CASSPHPGPFNQPQHF; cdr3_nt: TGTGCCAGCAGCCCCCATCCCGGGCCGTTCAATCAGCCCCAGCATTTT
v_call: TRBV19; j_call: TRBJ1-2; clone_size: .; d_call: TRBD1; cdr3_aa: CASSRDRANYGYTF; cdr3_nt: TGTGCCAGTAGTAGGGACAGGGCTAACTATGGCTACACCTTC
v_call: TRBV5-6; j_call: TRBJ1-5; clone_size: .; d_call: .; cdr3_aa: CASSLGAGSNQPQHF; cdr3_nt: TGTGCCAGCAGCTTGGGGGCAGGGAGCAATCAGCCCCAGCATTTT
v_call: TRBV7-9; j_call: TRBJ2-7; clone_size: .; d_call: TRBD1; cdr3_aa: CASSSTTGEIYEQYF; cdr3_nt: TGTGCCAGCAGCTCGACGACAGGGGAAATCTACGAGCAGTACTTC
v_call: TRBV9; j_call: TRBJ2-3; clone_size: .; d_call: TRBD2; cdr3_aa: CASSSSGLAGGDTQYF; cdr3_nt: TGTGCCAGCAGCTCCTCAGGACTAGCGGGGGGGGATACGCAGTATTTT
v_call: TRBV9; j_call: TRBJ2-5; clone_size: .; d_call: .; cdr3_aa: CASSASPGRQETQYF; cdr3_nt: TGTGCCAGCAGCGCGAGTCCGGGAAGGCAAGAGACCCAGTACTTC
v_call: TRBV7-8; j_call: TRBJ2-1; clone_size: .; d_call: .; cdr3_aa: CASSLKGLTSAFF; cdr3_nt: TGTGCCAGCAGCTTGAAAGGACTAACGAGCGCATTCTTC
v_call: TRBV19; j_call: TRBJ1-1; clone_size: .; d_call: .; cdr3_aa: CASSIFGTGTEAFF; cdr3_nt: TGTGCCAGTAGTATTTTTGGCACTGGCACTGAAGCTTTCTTT
v_call: TRBV7-3; j_call: TRBJ2-5; clone_size: .; d_call: TRBD1; cdr3_aa: CASSPGQGETQYF; cdr3_nt: TGTGCCAGCAGCCCCGGACAGGGGGAGACCCAGTACTTC
v_call: TRBV6-4; j_call: TRBJ2-2; clone_size: .; d_call: TRBD2; cdr3_aa: CASSDSAKAGLITGELFF; cdr3_nt: TGTGCCAGCAGTGACTCCGCGAAAGCGGGACTAATCACCGGGGAGCTGTTTTTT
v_call: TRBV28; j_call: TRBJ2-3; clone_size: .; d_call: .; cdr3_aa: CASSLGGSTDTQYF; cdr3_nt: TGTGCCAGCAGTTTGGGTGGGAGCACAGATACGCAGTATTTT
v_call: TRBV2; j_call: TRBJ2-2; clone_size: .; d_call: TRBD2; cdr3_aa: CASSDPSGNTGELFF; cdr3_nt: TGTGCCAGCAGTGATCCTAGCGGGAACACCGGGGAGCTGTTTTTT
v_call: TRBV4-1; j_call: TRBJ1-6; clone_size: .; d_call: .; cdr3_aa: CASSQDHGRYNSPLHF; cdr3_nt: TGCGCCAGCAGCCAAGATCACGGGAGATATAATTCACCCCTCCACTTT
v_call: TRBV28; j_call: TRBJ1-3; clone_size: .; d_call: .; cdr3_aa: CASSPSPEFSGNTIYF; cdr3_nt: TGTGCCAGCAGTCCAAGTCCCGAGTTCTCTGGAAACACCATATATTTT
v_call: TRBV7-6; j_call: TRBJ2-1; clone_size: .; d_call: .; cdr3_aa: CASSLEPEGGYNEQFF; cdr3_nt: TGTGCCAGCAGCTTAGAACCCGAAGGCGGCTACAATGAGCAGTTCTTC
v_call: TRBV3-1/TRBV3-2; j_call: TRBJ2-7; clone_size: .; d_call: .; cdr3_aa: CASSQLKYEQYF; cdr3_nt: TGTGCCAGCAGCCAACTAAAATACGAGCAGTACTTC
v_call: TRBV4-2; j_call: TRBJ2-7; clone_size: .; d_call: .; cdr3_aa: CASSQDPLGTYEQYF; cdr3_nt: TGTGCCAGCAGCCAAGACCCTCTGGGCACCTACGAGCAGTACTTC
v_call: TRBV28; j_call: TRBJ2-1; clone_size: .; d_call: .; cdr3_aa: CASSLPQRDNEQFF; cdr3_nt: TGTGCCAGCAGTTTACCCCAGCGGGACAATGAGCAGTTCTTC
v_call: TRBV18; j_call: TRBJ2-7; clone_size: .; d_call: TRBD2; cdr3_aa: CASSRQASGAYEQYF; cdr3_nt: TGTGCCAGCTCGCGACAAGCTAGCGGGGCCTACGAGCAGTACTTC
v_call: TRBV19; j_call: TRBJ1-1; clone_size: .; d_call: .; cdr3_aa: CASSIEQGRNTEAFF; cdr3_nt: TGTGCCAGTAGCATAGAACAGGGCCGGAACACTGAAGCTTTCTTT
v_call: TRBV5-1; j_call: TRBJ2-7; clone_size: .; d_call: TRBD2; cdr3_aa: CASSSTSGSYEQYF; cdr3_nt: TGCGCCAGCAGCTCGACTAGCGGGAGTTACGAGCAGTACTTC
v_call: TRBV7-2; j_call: TRBJ1-2; clone_size: .; d_call: .; cdr3_aa: CASSLIPTDTGRNTF; cdr3_nt: TGTGCCAGCAGCTTAATCCCGACCGACACGGGGCGGAACACCTTC
v_call: TRBV18; j_call: TRBJ1-1; clone_size: .; d_call: .; cdr3_aa: CASSPDSNTEAFF; cdr3_nt: TGTGCCAGCTCACCGGACTCGAACACTGAAGCTTTCTTT
v_call: TRBV11-2; j_call: TRBJ1-2; clone_size: .; d_call: .; cdr3_aa: CASSRVYGYTF; cdr3_nt: TGTGCCAGCAGTAGGGTTTATGGCTACACCTTC
v_call: TRBV15; j_call: TRBJ2-3; clone_size: once; d_call: .; cdr3_aa: CATRQLQGFVTDTQYF; cdr3_nt: TGTGCCACCCGCCAATTACAGGGCTTCGTGACAGATACGCAGTATTTT
v_call: TRBV29-1; j_call: TRBJ2-1; clone_size: .; d_call: TRBD2; cdr3_aa: CSVSREVLNEQFF; cdr3_nt: TGCAGCGTTTCCCGGGAGGTTCTCAATGAGCAGTTCTTC
v_call: TRBV5-6; j_call: TRBJ1-3; clone_size: once; d_call: .; cdr3_aa: CASSRGTAEWTAIYF; cdr3_nt: TGTGCCAGCAGCCGCGGGACCGCCGAGTGGACGGCCATATATTTT
v_call: TRBV6-5; j_call: TRBJ1-5; clone_size: .; d_call: .; cdr3_aa: CASRPRDTSNQPQHF; cdr3_nt: TGTGCCAGCAGACCCCGGGACACTAGCAATCAGCCCCAGCATTTT
v_call: TRBV21-1; j_call: TRBJ2-4; clone_size: many; d_call: .; cdr3_aa: CASSLREGTNIQYF; cdr3_nt: TGTGCCAGCAGCCTGAGGGAAGGGACAAACATTCAGTACTTC
v_call: TRBV7-8; j_call: TRBJ2-2; clone_size: .; d_call: TRBD1; cdr3_aa: CASSLRDSLLVGELFF; cdr3_nt: TGTGCCAGCAGCTTACGGGACAGCCTCCTGGTCGGGGAGCTGTTTTTT
v_call: TRBV6-5; j_call: TRBJ1-6; clone_size: .; d_call: TRBD1; cdr3_aa: CASSLTGPLHF; cdr3_nt: TGTGCCAGCAGTCTGACAGGGCCCCTCCACTTT
v_call: TRBV6-2/TRBV6-3; j_call: TRBJ2-7; clone_size: once; d_call: TRBD1; cdr3_aa: CASSLPGGSYEQYF; cdr3_nt: TGTGCCAGCAGTTTGCCAGGGGGTTCCTACGAGCAGTACTTC
v_call: TRBV9; j_call: TRBJ2-5; clone_size: .; d_call: TRBD1; cdr3_aa: CASSADPGQGTPQYF; cdr3_nt: TGTGCCAGCAGCGCAGATCCGGGACAGGGGACGCCGCAGTACTTC
v_call: TRBV7-3; j_call: TRBJ2-7; clone_size: .; d_call: .; cdr3_aa: CASSIDFSYEQYF; cdr3_nt: TGTGCCAGCAGCATAGACTTCTCCTACGAGCAGTACTTC
v_call: TRBV6-6; j_call: TRBJ2-1; clone_size: once; d_call: .; cdr3_aa: CASTHSGERTYNEQFF; cdr3_nt: TGTGCCAGCACCCACTCGGGAGAGAGAACCTACAATGAGCAGTTCTTC
v_call: TRBV27; j_call: TRBJ1-3; clone_size: once; d_call: .; cdr3_aa: CASSFFRRTGNTIYF; cdr3_nt: TGTGCCAGCAGTTTTTTTAGGCGAACTGGAAACACCATATATTTT
v_call: TRBV4-2; j_call: TRBJ1-1; clone_size: .; d_call: .; cdr3_aa: CASSQDAPGFEAFF; cdr3_nt: TGTGCCAGCAGCCAAGACGCACCGGGATTTGAAGCTTTCTTT